A single sample is the source of the 2 T cell receptor beta chains below, sequenced in a study of graft-versus-host responses after intestinal transplantation. Sequencing used immunoSEQ multiplex PCR; TCRdb keeps in-frame clones, though not all of them. The sample consists of 130,000 or so clones, about 93% of them appearing once. These receptors have no known antigen. The material sequenced was unstimulated CD4+ T cells sorted from spleen or lymph node cells, taken before intestinal transplant. The receptors shown here come from a human donor who received an intestinal transplant.

The chain combines TRBV7-9 with TRBJ2-5; D is unresolved. The V end lost 0 bases, the J end lost 5 bases, and 7 bases lay between the germline ends. The CDR3 totals 13 residues. CDR1 and CDR2 from the germline V gene are SEHNR and FQNEAQ (reference sequence). CDR3 in DNA: TGTGCCAGCAGCTTAGCGGGTGGGGAGACCCAGTACTTC. Residues: CASSLAGGETQYF.

The genes are TRBV7-8 and TRBJ1-6, with unresolved D. With 5 bases removed from V and 9 bases from J, the gap between germline ends came to 8 bases. The CDR3 is made up of 12 amino acids. Germline V gene lookup returns CDR1 SGHVS and CDR2 FQNEAQ. The CDR3 spells CASSPSSSPLHF. DNA of the CDR3: TGTGCCAGCAGCCCCTCTAGTTCACCCCTCCACTTT.